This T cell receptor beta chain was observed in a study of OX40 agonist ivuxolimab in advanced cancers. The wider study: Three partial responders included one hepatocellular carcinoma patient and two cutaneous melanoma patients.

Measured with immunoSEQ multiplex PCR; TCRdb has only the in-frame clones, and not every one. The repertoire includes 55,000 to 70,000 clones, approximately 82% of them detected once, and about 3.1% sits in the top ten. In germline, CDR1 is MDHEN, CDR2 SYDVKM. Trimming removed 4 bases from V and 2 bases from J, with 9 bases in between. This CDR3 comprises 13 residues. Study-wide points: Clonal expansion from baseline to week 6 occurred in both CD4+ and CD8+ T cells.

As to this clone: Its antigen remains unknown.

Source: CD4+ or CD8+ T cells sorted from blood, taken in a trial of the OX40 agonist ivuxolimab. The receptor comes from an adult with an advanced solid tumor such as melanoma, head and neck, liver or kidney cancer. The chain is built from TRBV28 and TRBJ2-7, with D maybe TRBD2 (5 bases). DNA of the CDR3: TGTGCCAGCAGTTCCGGAGGACCCTACGAGCAGTACTTC. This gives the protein CASSSGGPYEQYF.